This T cell receptor (beta chain) stems from a study of blood T cell repertoires in COVID-19. Per the original data handling: Amplified reference gene primers provided the basis for estimating nucleated cell counts. Assay used: immunoSEQ multiplex PCR; TCRdb lists only in-frame clones, some missing. The V and J calls and clone size come from that table; D and trimming were worked out from the DNA. This sample has approximately 240,000 clones, with roughly 87% found just once. Living in 24 US areas, the participants were between roughly 18 and 89 years of age. Self-reported history from a screening survey and questionnaire set each donor's cohort. The specimen was PBMCs or T cells enriched from blood (not recorded which). The clonotype comes from a woman in her twenties or thirties with acute COVID-19.

Here the CDR3 reads CASSPSGTGSGNTIYF. CDR3 DNA sequence: TGTGCCAGCAGCCCTTCGGGGACAGGCTCTGGAAACACCATATATTTT. The chain employs TRBV3-1 (or the pseudogene TRBV3-2) and TRBJ1-3; 8 bases are a match to TRBD1. V was pared by 4 bases and J by 0 bases, with 5 bases of the junction left unmatched. The CDR3 loop spans 16 amino acids. The germline V gene encodes CDR1 LGHDT and CDR2 YNNKEL (reference sequence).